These 6 T cell receptor beta chains share one sample of origin, sequenced in a study of T cell changes during pregnancy in multiple sclerosis. Clones were sequenced by immunoSEQ multiplex PCR, and TCRdb holds only the in-frame ones, with some missing. Of about 73,000 clones listed, around 90% are singletons. The input for sequencing was peripheral blood, taken after pregnancy. These receptors were collected from a female donor in good health, enrolled as a control in a pregnancy study.

This chain links TRBV25-1 with TRBJ2-3; 8 bases are a match to TRBD2. CDR3 length: 14 amino acids. The ends lost 7 bases at V and 9 bases at J; junction bases unmatched: 12. Germline V gives CDR1 MGHDK, CDR2 SYGVNS. Here the CDR3 reads CASTSGGGRGTQYF. The CDR3 DNA is TGTGCCAGCACCTCGGGGGGGGGACGGGGCACGCAGTATTTT.

The V call is TRBV29-1, the J call TRBJ2-7; 8 bases line up with TRBD2. Trimming removed 3 bases from V and 5 bases from J; junction bases left unmatched: 6. The CDR3 has 13 amino acids. Germline V gene sequence: CDR1 SQVTM, CDR2 ANQGSEA. The chain's CDR3 is CSVDSGSVHEQYF. CDR3 DNA sequence: TGCAGCGTTGACAGCGGGAGTGTACACGAGCAGTACTTC.

The chain recombines TRBV10-1 with TRBJ2-1, with 7 bases identical to TRBD2. There are 14 residues in the CDR3. V lost 5 bases and J lost 2; bases outside the gene matches: 3. Germline lookup yields CDR1 WNHNN and CDR2 SYGVQD (reference sequence). The CDR3 here is CASSSGTTYNEQFF. CDR3 sequence (DNA): TGCGCCAGCAGTTCCGGGACTACCTACAATGAGCAGTTCTTC.

The chain couples TRBV15 to TRBJ2-7, with 10 bases matching TRBD1. The CDR3 is 14 amino acids. V lost 5 bases and J lost 4; bases outside the gene matches: 5. Germline CDR1 and CDR2: LNHNV and YYDKDF (reference sequence). The DNA for the CDR3 is TGTGCCACCAGCTCGACAGGGGGCTTTTACGAGCAGTACTTC. Protein sequence: CATSSTGGFYEQYF.

V usage is TRBV6-4 and J usage is TRBJ2-3; 8 nucleotides align to TRBD1. The CDR3 extends over 17 amino acids. The V gene end was trimmed by 0 bases and the J gene end by 1 base; junction bases not matched to a gene: 6. The germline V gene encodes CDR1 MRHNA and CDR2 SNTAGT. The CDR3 is CASSDSPWTGRTDTQYF. In nucleotides, the CDR3 is TGTGCCAGCAGTGACTCGCCTTGGACAGGGCGCACAGATACGCAGTATTTT.

The chain recombines TRBV7-9 with TRBJ2-6; perhaps TRBD1 as D (6 bases). CDR1 is SEHNR and CDR2 is FQNEAQ in the germline V gene (reference sequence). V shed 7 bases and J shed 0 bases, with 10 bases lying between them. CDR3 length: 15 residues. The CDR3 protein is CASTQQGSGANVLTF. CDR3 nucleotides: TGTGCCAGCACACAACAGGGCTCTGGGGCCAACGTCCTGACTTTC.